The table lists the clone carrying this TCR beta chain with a count of one. Here immunoSEQ multiplex PCR was the method, and the copy in TCRdb shows in-frame clones only, minus some. This table has about 110,000 clones, around 89% appearing once. This record belongs to a study of control samples from healthy donors and cancer patients. Trimming removed 1 base at V and 11 bases at J, with 15 bases between. The CDR3 contains 14 residues. CDR1 is SGHRS and CDR2 is YFSETQ in the germline V gene. The sequenced sample was PBMCs. The chain couples TRBV5-1 to TRBJ2-2; no reliable D call. The receptor's source is a woman aged 55 to 70 with lung cancer. The CDR3 nucleotides are TGCGCCAGCAGCTTGTCCCCAGGTTACAGCGAGCTGTTTTTT. It encodes CASSLSPGYSELFF.